These 12 T cell receptor beta chains came from one sample sequenced in a study of T cell repertoires in cytomegalovirus infection. TCRdb re-called the reads with MiXCR, one entry per CDR3 protein. The sample carries fewer than 1,000,000 distinct CDR3 sequences, around 29% recorded once. These TCRs are of unknown antigen specificity. The sequenced sample was cultured CD8+ T cells from PBMCs, obtained from culture after CMV antigen stimulation. The receptors were gathered from a human donor in good health (CMV status not recorded). Some clones in this sample may be carry-over from other donors' samples.

Only a few counts were recorded for this clonotype. V and J are TRBV7-4 and TRBJ1-1; the match to TRBD1 covers 10 bases. The ends lost 3 bases at V and 3 bases at J; junction bases unmatched: 7. Germline CDR1 is SGHVT and CDR2 is SQSDAQ. The CDR3 is made up of 16 amino acids. CDR3 DNA sequence: TGTGCCAGCAGCTTGGGGAGGACAGGGGGGGACACTGAAGCTTTCTTT. Encoded protein: CASSLGRTGGDTEAFF. Together with reference TRBV7-4 and TRBJ1-1, the CDR3 gives the full variable domain: GAGVSQSPRYKVAKRGRDVALRCDSISGHVTLYWYRQTLGQGSEVLTYSQSDAQRDKSGRPSGRFSAERPERSVSTLKIQRTEQGDSAVYLCASSLGRTGGDTEAFFGQGTRLTVV.

DNA of the CDR3: TGTGCCATCAGTACCAAAAACGACAACCAAGAGACCCAGTACTTC. It codes for CAISTKNDNQETQYF. This chain links TRBV10-3 with TRBJ2-5, with unresolved D. The CDR3 totals 15 residues. CDR1 ENHRY and CDR2 SYGVKD come from the germline V gene. Trimming shortened V by 5 bases and J by 0 bases, and 13 bases separated the two germline ends.

The chain carries TRBV7-6 and TRBJ1-1, with a tentative D call TRBD1 (5 bases). The germline CDR1 and CDR2 sequences are SGHVS and FNYEAQ. Deletions cut 5 bases from V and 7 bases from J, with 14 bases between. There are 13 residues in the CDR3. The CDR3 is CASSPPGANEAFF. The CDR3 nucleotides are TGTGCCAGCAGCCCCCCTGGGGCGAATGAAGCTTTCTTT.

The CDR3 region has the DNA TGCAGCGTTTCTGAGATGACAGGAGGGGAAAAACTGTTTTTT. It codes for CSVSEMTGGEKLFF. This chain joins TRBV29-1 and TRBJ1-4, with D perhaps TRBD1 (6 bases). Trimming removed 5 bases from V and 8 bases from J, with 18 bases in between. Germline CDR1 reads SQVTM; CDR2 reads ANQGSEA. The CDR3 runs 14 residues.

The V and J genes are TRBV6-5 and TRBJ2-7; possibly TRBD1 or TRBD2 for D (5 bases each). Germline assignment: CDR1 MNHEY and CDR2 SVGAGI. CDR3 size: 14 residues. Trimming took off 4 bases at V and 2 bases at J, with 12 bases between the two ends. CDR3 sequence reads: CASSWGGPTYEQYF. Here the CDR3 DNA reads TGTGCCAGCAGTTGGGGCGGGCCCACCTACGAGCAGTACTTC.

A single count supports this clonotype. The chain links TRBV4-2 to TRBJ1-6; D remains ambiguous. Germline assignment: CDR1 LGHNA and CDR2 YNFKEQ. Trimming shortened V by 5 bases and J by 3 bases, and 14 bases separated the two germline ends. This CDR3 is built from 16 residues. For the CDR3, the DNA is TGTGCCAGCAGCTCCTCTGGTGCCGACTATAATTCACCCCTCCACTTT. The encoded protein is CASSSSGADYNSPLHF.

The chain uses TRBV7-6 and TRBJ2-1, with 7 bases fitting TRBD1. Trimming removed 3 bases from V and 7 bases from J; junction bases left unmatched: 9. The CDR3 consists of 15 residues. Germline CDR1 reads SGHVS; CDR2 reads FNYEAQ. CDR3 protein: CASSLKGALVNEQFF. The DNA for the CDR3 is TGTGCCAGCAGCTTGAAGGGGGCGTTGGTGAATGAGCAGTTCTTC.

This clonotype has more than one count but fewer than ten. The rearrangement uses TRBV15 and TRBJ2-2; 8 positions agree with TRBD2. Trimming removed 0 bases from V and 7 bases from J; junction bases left unmatched: 7. Germline V gene data show CDR1 as LNHNV and CDR2 as YYDKDF (reference sequence). The CDR3 sequence is 16 residues long. The CDR3 is CATSRDPGGAIGELFF. CDR3 nucleotides: TGTGCCACCAGCAGAGATCCGGGGGGGGCCATCGGGGAGCTGTTTTTT.

This clonotype was seen only a few times. The chain employs TRBV28 and TRBJ2-7; D tentatively reads TRBD1 or TRBD2 (5 bases each). The V gene lost 7 bases and the J gene lost 3 bases, with 28 bases spanning the gap. Germline V gene lookup returns CDR1 MDHEN and CDR2 SYDVKM. The CDR3 runs to 18 residues. CDR3 in amino acids: CASIPTAVTTEGRYEQYF. The CDR3, as DNA: TGTGCCAGCATCCCGACAGCCGTGACAACTGAGGGGCGCTACGAGCAGTACTTC.

The chain combines TRBV12-3 or TRBV12-4 with TRBJ1-3; D is possibly TRBD1 (6 bases). Trimming cost V 6 bases and J 5 bases, with 17 bases left between them. This CDR3 contains 15 residues. The CDR3 region is CASSLVSRGRNTIYF. CDR3 nucleotides: TGTGCCAGCAGCCTAGTTTCCAGGGGCCGAAACACCATATATTTT.

This clonotype appeared a few times. This sequence joins TRBV12-5 and TRBJ2-1; 9 bases are a match to TRBD1. This CDR3 has 18 amino acids. In germline, CDR1 is LGHNT, CDR2 FRNRAP. After removal of 3 bases from V and 6 bases from J, the junction contained 15 bases not matched to a gene. The CDR3 here is CASGFGWDRDREANEQFF. CDR3 nucleotide sequence: TGTGCTAGTGGTTTCGGTTGGGACCGGGACAGGGAGGCCAATGAGCAGTTCTTC.

J is TRBJ1-6 and V is TRBV4-3; no definite D call. V lost 0 bases and J 9 bases, leaving 9 bases between the germline ends. The length of the CDR3 is 14 residues. Germline CDR1 reads LGHNA; CDR2 reads YSLEER. The CDR3 here is CASSQDRWGSPLHF. The CDR3 nucleotides read TGCGCCAGCAGCCAAGATCGATGGGGTTCACCCCTCCACTTT.